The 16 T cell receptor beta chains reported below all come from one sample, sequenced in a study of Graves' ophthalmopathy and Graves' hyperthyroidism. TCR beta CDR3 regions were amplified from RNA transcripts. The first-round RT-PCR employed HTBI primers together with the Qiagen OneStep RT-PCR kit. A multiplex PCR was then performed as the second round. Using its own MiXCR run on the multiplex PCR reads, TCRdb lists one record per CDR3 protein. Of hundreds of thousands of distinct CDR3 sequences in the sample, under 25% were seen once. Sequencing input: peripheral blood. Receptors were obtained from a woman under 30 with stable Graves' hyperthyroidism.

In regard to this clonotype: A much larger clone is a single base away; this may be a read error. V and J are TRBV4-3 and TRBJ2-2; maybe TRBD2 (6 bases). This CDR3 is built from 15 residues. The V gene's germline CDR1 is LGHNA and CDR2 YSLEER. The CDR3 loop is CANSQKGLNTGELFF. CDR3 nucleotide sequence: TGCGCCAACAGCCAAAAGGGACTGAACACCGGGGAGCTGTTTTTT.

This CDR3 is CSARKGYTEAFF. CDR3 coding DNA: TGCAGTGCTAGGAAGGGATACACTGAAGCTTTCTTT. The chain uses TRBV20-1 and TRBJ1-1; D remains unclear. Per the germline V gene, CDR1 is DFQATT and CDR2 is SNEGSKA (reference sequence). V was cut by 3 bases and J by 3 bases, with 8 bases left in between. The CDR3 contains 12 residues.

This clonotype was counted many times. CDR3 nucleotides: TGTGCCAGCAGTGAGACCATTATCGGCTACGAGCAGTACTTC. This encodes CASSETIIGYEQYF. The chain has TRBV2 and TRBJ2-7; D gene ambiguous. This CDR3 comprises 14 residues. Germline V CDR1 and CDR2: SNHLY, FYNNEI. V was trimmed by 3 bases and J by 3 bases, leaving 12 bases between them.

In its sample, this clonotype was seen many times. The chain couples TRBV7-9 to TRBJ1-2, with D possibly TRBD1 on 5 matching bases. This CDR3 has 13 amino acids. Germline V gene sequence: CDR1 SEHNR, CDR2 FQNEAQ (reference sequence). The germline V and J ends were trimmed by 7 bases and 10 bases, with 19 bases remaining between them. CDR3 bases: TGTGCCAGCACGTGGACCGGCGGAGGGGTCTACACCTTC. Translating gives CASTWTGGGVYTF.

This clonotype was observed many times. In DNA form, the CDR3 reads TGTGCCAGCAGTTACTCTAGGGACAGGGTAACTCAGCCCCAGCATTTT. Residues: CASSYSRDRVTQPQHF. The chain carries TRBV6-5 and TRBJ1-5; 9 bases match TRBD1. Germline assignment: CDR1 MNHEY and CDR2 SVGAGI. This CDR3 has 16 amino acids. V trimming: 0 bases; J trimming: 6 bases; junction bases outside the gene matches: 6.

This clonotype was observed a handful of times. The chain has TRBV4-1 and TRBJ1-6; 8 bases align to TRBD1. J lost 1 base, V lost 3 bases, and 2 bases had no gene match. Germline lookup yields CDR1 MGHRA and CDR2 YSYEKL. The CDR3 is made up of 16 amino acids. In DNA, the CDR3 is TGCGCCAGCAGCCAGCAGGGGGCTTCCTATAATTCACCCCTCCACTTT. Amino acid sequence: CASSQQGASYNSPLHF.

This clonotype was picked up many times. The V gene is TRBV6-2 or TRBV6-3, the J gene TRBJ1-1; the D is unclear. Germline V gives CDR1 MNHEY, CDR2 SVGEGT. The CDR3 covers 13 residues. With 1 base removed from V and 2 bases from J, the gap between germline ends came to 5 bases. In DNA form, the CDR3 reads TGTGCCAGCAGTTACTTCATCAACACTGAAGCTTTCTTT. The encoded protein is CASSYFINTEAFF.

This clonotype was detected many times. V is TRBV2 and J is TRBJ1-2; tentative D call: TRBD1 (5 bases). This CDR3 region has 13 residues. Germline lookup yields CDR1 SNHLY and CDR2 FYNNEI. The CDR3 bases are TGTGTCTCGCGGGGGAGGCTGCGATATGGCTACACCTTC. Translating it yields CVSRGRLRYGYTF. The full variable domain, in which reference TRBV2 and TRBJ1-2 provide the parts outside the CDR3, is EPEVTQTPSHQVTQMGQEVILRCVPISNHLYFYWYRQILGQKVEFLVSFYNNEISEKSEIFDDQFSVERPDGSNFTLKIRSTKLEDSAMYFCVSRGRLRYGYTFGSGTRLTVV.

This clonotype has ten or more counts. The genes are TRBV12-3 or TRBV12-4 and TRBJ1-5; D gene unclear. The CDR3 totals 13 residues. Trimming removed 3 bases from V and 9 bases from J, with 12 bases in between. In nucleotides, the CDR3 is TGTGCCAGCAGTTTGCCTGGTGTGGGGCCCCAGCATTTT. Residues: CASSLPGVGPQHF.

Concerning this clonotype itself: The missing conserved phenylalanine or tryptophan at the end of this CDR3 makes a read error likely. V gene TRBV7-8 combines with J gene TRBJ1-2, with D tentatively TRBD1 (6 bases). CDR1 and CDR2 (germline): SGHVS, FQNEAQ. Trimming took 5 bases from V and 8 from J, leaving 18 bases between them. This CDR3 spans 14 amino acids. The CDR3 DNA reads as TGTGCCAGCAGCCAACGCCCGGGACACGGAGGCTACACCGAC. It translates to CASSQRPGHGGYTD.

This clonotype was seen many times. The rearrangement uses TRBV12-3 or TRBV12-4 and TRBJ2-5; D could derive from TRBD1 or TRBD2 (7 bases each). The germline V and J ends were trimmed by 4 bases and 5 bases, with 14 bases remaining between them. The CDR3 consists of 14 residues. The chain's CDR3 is CASSSRQGGETQYF. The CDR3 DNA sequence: TGTGCCAGCAGTTCACGACAGGGAGGGGAGACCCAGTACTTC.

The CDR3 reads CASTPDSPPAGYTF. The DNA of the CDR3 is TGTGCCAGCACCCCCGATTCACCGCCCGCTGGCTACACCTTC. The rearrangement links TRBV6-1 to TRBJ1-2; D gene uncertain. The CDR3 extends over 14 amino acids. Germline lookup yields CDR1 MNHNS and CDR2 SASEGT. V shed 7 bases and J shed 7 bases, with 19 bases lying between them.

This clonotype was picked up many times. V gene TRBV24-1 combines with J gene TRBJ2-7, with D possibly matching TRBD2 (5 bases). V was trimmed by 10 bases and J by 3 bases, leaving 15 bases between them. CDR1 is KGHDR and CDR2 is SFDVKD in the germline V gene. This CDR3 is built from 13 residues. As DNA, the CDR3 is TGTGCCACTGCATGGGAGACAATCTACGAGCAGTACTTC. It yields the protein CATAWETIYEQYF.

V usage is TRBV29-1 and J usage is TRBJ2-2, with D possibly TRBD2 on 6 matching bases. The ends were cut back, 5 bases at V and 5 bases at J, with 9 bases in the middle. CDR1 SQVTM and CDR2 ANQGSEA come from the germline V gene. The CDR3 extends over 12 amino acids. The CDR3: CSVRGGTGELFF. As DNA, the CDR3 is TGCAGCGTTCGAGGAGGGACCGGGGAGCTGTTTTTT.

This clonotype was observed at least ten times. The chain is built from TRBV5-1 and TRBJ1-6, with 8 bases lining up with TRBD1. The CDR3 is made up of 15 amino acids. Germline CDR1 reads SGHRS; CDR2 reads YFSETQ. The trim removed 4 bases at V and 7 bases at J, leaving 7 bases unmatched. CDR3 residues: CASSPRQGINSPLHF. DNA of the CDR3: TGCGCCAGCAGCCCCCGACAGGGGATCAATTCACCCCTCCACTTT.

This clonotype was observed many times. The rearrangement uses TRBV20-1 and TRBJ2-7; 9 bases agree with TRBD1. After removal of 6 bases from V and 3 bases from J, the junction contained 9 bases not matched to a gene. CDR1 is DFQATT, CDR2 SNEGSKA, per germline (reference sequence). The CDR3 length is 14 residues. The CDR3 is CSAITGGSGYEQYF. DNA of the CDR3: TGCAGTGCCATAACAGGGGGCTCGGGCTACGAGCAGTACTTC.